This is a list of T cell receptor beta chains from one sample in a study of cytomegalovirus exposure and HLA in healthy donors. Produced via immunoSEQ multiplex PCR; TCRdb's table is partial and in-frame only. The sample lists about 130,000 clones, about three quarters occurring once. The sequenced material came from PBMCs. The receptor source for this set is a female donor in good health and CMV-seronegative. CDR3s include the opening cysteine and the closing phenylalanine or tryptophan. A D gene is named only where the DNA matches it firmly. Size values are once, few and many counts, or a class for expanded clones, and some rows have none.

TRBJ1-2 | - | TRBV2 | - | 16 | CASIRRPGATNYGYTF | TGTGCCAGCATCCGGAGGCCAGGGGCGACTAACTATGGCTACACCTTC
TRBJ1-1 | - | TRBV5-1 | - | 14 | CASSPGSGEIEAFF | TGCGCCAGCAGCCCCGGTTCGGGGGAGATTGAAGCTTTCTTT
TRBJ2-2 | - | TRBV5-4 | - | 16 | CASSPSSSPSLGELFF | TGTGCCAGCAGCCCATCTAGTAGTCCTAGTTTGGGGGAGCTGTTTTTT
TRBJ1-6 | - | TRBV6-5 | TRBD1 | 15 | CASSPGQGMNSPLHF | TGTGCCAGCAGTCCGGGACAGGGGATGAATTCACCCCTCCACTTT
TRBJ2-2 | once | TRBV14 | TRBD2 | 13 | CASSAGLAGELFF | TGTGCCAGCAGCGCCGGACTAGCCGGGGAGCTGTTTTTT
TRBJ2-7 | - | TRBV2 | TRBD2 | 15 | CASSEPSGASYEQYF | TGTGCCAGCAGTGAGCCTAGCGGGGCCTCCTACGAGCAGTACTTC
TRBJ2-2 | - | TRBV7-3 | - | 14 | CASSLNSRPGELFF | TGTGCCAGCAGCTTAAATTCCCGTCCCGGGGAGCTGTTTTTT
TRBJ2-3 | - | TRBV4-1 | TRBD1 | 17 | CASSQERARGLADTQYF | TGCGCCAGCAGCCAAGAACGTGCCAGGGGGCTGGCAGATACGCAGTATTTT
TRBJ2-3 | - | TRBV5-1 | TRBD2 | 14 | CASSLAGSTDTQYF | TGCGCCAGCAGCTTAGCGGGGAGCACAGATACGCAGTATTTT
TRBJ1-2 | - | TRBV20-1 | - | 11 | CSARDSYGYTF | TGCAGTGCTAGGGACAGCTATGGCTACACCTTC
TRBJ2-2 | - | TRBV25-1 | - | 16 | CASSESRARDTGELFF | TGTGCCAGCAGTGAATCCAGGGCAAGGGACACCGGGGAGCTGTTTTTT
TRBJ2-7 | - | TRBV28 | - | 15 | CASSLALLAFYEQYF | TGTGCCAGCAGTTTGGCCCTTTTGGCCTTTTACGAGCAGTACTTC
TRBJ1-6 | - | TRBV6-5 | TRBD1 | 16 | CASSSPRGTGFTPLHF | TGTGCCAGCAGTTCCCCGCGGGGGACAGGGTTTACCCCCCTCCACTTT
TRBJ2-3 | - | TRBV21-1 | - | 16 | CASSKRYTTGTDTQYF | TGTGCCAGCAGCAAACGGTATACCACCGGCACAGATACGCAGTATTTT
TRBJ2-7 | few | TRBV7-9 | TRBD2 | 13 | CSSSPWTSYEQYF | TGTTCCAGCAGCCCCTGGACTAGTTACGAGCAGTACTTC
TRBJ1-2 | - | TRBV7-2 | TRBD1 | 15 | CASSLSTGVSNGYTF | TGTGCCAGCAGCCTCTCGACAGGGGTGTCAAACGGCTACACCTTC
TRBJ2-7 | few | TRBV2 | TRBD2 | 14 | CASNQGLAGGEQYF | TGTGCCAGCAACCAAGGACTAGCGGGAGGCGAGCAGTACTTC
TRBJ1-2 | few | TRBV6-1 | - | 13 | CAFRQDNTNGYTF | TGTGCCTTCCGACAGGACAATACCAATGGCTACACCTTC
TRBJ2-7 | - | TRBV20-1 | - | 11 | CSARLAYEQYF | TGCAGTGCCCGACTGGCCTACGAGCAGTACTTC
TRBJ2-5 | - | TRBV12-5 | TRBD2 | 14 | CASGPSGLEETQYF | TGTGCTAGTGGCCCCTCGGGACTAGAAGAGACCCAGTACTTC
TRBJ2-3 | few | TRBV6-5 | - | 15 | CASSYTTRITDTQYF | TGTGCCAGCAGTTACACTACTAGGATCACAGATACGCAGTATTTT
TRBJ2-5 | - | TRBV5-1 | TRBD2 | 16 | CASSHGLAGAQETQYF | TGCGCCAGCAGCCACGGACTAGCGGGGGCCCAAGAGACCCAGTACTTC
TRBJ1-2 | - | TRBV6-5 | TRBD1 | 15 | CASSRGQAADYGYTF | TGTGCCAGCAGCCGCGGACAGGCGGCGGACTATGGCTACACCTTC
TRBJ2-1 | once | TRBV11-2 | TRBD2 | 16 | CASSERGASSYNEQFF | TGTGCCAGCAGCGAGCGGGGGGCTAGCTCCTACAATGAGCAGTTCTTC
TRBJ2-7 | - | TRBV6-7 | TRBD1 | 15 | CASSYSGQGRGEQYF | TGTGCCAGCAGTTACTCGGGACAGGGTCGGGGCGAGCAGTACTTC
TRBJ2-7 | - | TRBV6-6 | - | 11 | CATDTRGEQYF | TGTGCCACGGATACCCGGGGCGAGCAGTACTTC
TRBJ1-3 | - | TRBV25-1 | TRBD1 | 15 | CASSGHGTGENTIYF | TGTGCCAGCAGTGGACACGGGACAGGGGAAAACACCATATATTTT
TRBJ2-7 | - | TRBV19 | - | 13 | CASRGSRGNEQYF | TGTGCCAGTAGAGGTAGCCGGGGAAACGAGCAGTACTTC
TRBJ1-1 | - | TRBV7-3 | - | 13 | CASSLHMNTEAFF | TGTGCCAGCAGCTTGCACATGAACACTGAAGCTTTCTTT
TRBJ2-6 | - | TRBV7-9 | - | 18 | CASSLATLSSSGANVLTF | TGTGCCAGCAGCTTAGCCACCCTTTCGAGCTCTGGGGCCAACGTCCTGACTTTC
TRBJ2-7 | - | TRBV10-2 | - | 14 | CASTMGRGAYEQYF | TGCGCCAGCACGATGGGGAGGGGGGCCTACGAGCAGTACTTC
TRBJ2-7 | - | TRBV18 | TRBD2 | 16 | CASSQSISGATYEQYF | TGTGCCAGCTCACAGAGTATTAGCGGGGCGACCTACGAGCAGTACTTC
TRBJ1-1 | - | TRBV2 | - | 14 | CASIYIGAGTEAFF | TGTGCCAGCATCTATATAGGAGCGGGCACTGAAGCTTTCTTT
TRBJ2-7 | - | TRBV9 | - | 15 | CASSGGTDPSYEQYF | TGTGCCAGCAGCGGCGGCACCGATCCTTCCTACGAGCAGTACTTC
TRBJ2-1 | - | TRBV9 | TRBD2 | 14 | CASSVSSSGTNEFF | TGTGCCAGCAGCGTTTCCTCGTCCGGGACTAATGAGTTCTTC